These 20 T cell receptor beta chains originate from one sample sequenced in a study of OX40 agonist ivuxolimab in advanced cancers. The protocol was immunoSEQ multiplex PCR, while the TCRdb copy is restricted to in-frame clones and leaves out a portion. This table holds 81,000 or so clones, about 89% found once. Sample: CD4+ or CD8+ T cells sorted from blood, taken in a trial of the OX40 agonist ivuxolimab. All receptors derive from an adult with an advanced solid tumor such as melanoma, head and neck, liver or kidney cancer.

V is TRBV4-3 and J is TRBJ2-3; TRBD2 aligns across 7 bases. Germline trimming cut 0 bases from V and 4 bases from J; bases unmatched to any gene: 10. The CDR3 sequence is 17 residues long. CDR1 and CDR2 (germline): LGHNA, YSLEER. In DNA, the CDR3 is TGCGCCAGCAGCCAAGAGTGGATACGGGAGGTTCCAGATACGCAGTATTTT. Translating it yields CASSQEWIREVPDTQYF.

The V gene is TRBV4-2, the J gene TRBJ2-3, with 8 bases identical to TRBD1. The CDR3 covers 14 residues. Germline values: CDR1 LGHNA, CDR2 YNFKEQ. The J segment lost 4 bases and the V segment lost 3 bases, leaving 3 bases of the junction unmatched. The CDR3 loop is CASSQGTGPDTQYF. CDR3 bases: TGTGCCAGCAGCCAGGGGACAGGCCCAGATACGCAGTATTTT.

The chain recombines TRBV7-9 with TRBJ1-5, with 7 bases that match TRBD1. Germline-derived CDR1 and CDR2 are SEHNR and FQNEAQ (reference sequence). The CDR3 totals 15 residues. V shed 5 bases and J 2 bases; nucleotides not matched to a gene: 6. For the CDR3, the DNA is TGTGCCAGCAGCCAGGACAGGTACGGCAATCAGCCCCAGCATTTT. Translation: CASSQDRYGNQPQHF. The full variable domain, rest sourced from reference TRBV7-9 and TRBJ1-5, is DTGVSQNPRHKITKRGQNVTFRCDPISEHNRLYWYRQTLGQGPEFLTYFQNEAQLEKSRLLSDRFSAERPKGSFSTLEIQRTEQGDSAMYLCASSQDRYGNQPQHFGDGTRLSIL.

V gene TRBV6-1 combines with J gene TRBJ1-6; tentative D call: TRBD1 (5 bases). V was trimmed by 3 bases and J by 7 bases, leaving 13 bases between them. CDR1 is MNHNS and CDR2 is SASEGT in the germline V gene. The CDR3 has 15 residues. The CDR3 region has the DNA TGTGCCAGCAGTGATTGGGCGGGACGAAATTCACCCCTCCACTTT. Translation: CASSDWAGRNSPLHF.

CDR3: CASSLLTYNEQFF. The DNA for the CDR3 is TGTGCCAGCAGTTTATTAACATACAATGAGCAGTTCTTC. V gene TRBV28 combines with J gene TRBJ2-1; unclear D gene. The V and J ends lost 1 base and 4 bases respectively, with 5 bases between them. The CDR3 totals 13 residues. CDR1 and CDR2 (germline): MDHEN, SYDVKM.

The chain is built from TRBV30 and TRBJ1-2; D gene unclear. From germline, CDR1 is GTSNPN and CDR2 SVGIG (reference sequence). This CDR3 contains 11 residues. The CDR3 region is CARSSGWGYTF. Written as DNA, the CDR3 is TGTGCTAGGAGCTCGGGGTGGGGCTACACCTTC.

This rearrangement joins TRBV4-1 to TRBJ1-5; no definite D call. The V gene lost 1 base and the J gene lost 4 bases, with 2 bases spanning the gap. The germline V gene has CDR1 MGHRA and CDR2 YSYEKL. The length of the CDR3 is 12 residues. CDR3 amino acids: CASSQGNQPQHF. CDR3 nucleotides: TGCGCCAGCAGCCAAGGAAATCAGCCCCAGCATTTT.

The CDR3 spells CASSPLGERANTIYF. Written as DNA, the CDR3 is TGTGCCAGCAGCCCATTAGGGGAAAGAGCAAACACCATATATTTT. The rearrangement joins TRBV4-2 to TRBJ1-3, with D tentatively TRBD1 (5 bases). Trimming cost V 4 bases and J 6 bases, with 16 bases left between them. The CDR3 has 15 residues. Germline loops: CDR1 LGHNA, CDR2 YNFKEQ.

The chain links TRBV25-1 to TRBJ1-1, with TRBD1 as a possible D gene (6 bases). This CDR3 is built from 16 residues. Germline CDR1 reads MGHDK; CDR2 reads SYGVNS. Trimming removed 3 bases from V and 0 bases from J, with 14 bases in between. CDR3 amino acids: CASSELGAGLNTEAFF. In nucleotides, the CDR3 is TGTGCCAGCAGTGAGTTGGGGGCCGGTCTGAACACTGAAGCTTTCTTT.

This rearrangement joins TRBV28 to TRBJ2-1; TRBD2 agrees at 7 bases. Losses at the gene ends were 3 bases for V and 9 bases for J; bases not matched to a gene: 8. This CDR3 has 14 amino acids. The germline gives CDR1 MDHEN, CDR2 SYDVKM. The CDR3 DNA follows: TGTGCCAGCAGTTTGGCGGTAGCGGGCACTGAGCAGTTCTTC. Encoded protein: CASSLAVAGTEQFF.

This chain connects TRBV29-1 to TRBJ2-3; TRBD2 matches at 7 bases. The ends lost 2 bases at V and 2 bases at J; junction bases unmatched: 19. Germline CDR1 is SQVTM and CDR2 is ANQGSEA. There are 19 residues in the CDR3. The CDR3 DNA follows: TGCAGCGTTGAAAGGTTCGGGGCTAGCGGCAGTAGGGTCACAGATACGCAGTATTTT. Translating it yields CSVERFGASGSRVTDTQYF.

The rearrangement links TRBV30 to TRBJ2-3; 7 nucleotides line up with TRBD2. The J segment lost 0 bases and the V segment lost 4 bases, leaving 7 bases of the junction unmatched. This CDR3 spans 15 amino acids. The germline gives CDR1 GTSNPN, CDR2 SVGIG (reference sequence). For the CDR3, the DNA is TGTGCCTGGATGCGGGGGATTCGTAGCACAGATACGCAGTATTTT. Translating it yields CAWMRGIRSTDTQYF.

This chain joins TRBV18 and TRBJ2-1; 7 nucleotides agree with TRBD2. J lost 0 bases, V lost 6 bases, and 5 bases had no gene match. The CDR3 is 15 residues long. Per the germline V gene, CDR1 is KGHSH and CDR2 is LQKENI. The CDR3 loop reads CASSPGGSSYNEQFF. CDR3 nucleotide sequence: TGTGCCAGCTCGCCCGGGGGGAGCTCCTACAATGAGCAGTTCTTC.

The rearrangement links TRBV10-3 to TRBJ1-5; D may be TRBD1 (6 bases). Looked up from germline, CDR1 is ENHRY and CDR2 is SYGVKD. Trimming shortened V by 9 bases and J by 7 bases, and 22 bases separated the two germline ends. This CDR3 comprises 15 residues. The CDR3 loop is CAIKDPGEVGQPQHF. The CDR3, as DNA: TGTGCCATAAAAGACCCAGGGGAGGTAGGCCAGCCCCAGCATTTT.

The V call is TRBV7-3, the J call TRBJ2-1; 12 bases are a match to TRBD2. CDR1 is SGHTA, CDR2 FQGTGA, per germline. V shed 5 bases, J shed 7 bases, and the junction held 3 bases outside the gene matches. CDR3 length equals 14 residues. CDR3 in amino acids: CASSLGTSGNEQFF. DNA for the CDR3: TGTGCCAGCAGCCTCGGGACTAGCGGGAATGAGCAGTTCTTC.

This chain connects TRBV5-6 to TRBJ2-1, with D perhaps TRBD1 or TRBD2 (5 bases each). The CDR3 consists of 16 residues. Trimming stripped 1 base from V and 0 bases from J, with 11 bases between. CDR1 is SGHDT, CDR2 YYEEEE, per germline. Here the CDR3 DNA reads TGTGCCAGCAGCTTGCGGGGCGCGAGCTCCTACAATGAGCAGTTCTTC. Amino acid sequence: CASSLRGASSYNEQFF.

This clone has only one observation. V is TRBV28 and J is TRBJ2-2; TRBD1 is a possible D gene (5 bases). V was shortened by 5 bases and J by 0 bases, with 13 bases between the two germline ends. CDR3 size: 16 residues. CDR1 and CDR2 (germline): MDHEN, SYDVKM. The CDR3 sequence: CASSRPTESNTGELFF. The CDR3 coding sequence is TGTGCCAGCAGTCGACCGACAGAATCGAACACCGGGGAGCTGTTTTTT. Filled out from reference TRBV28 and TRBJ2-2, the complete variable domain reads DVKVTQSSRYLVKRTGEKVFLECVQDMDHENMFWYRQDPGLGLRLIYFSYDVKMKEKGDIPEGYSVSREKKERFSLILESASTNQTSMYLCASSRPTESNTGELFFGEGSRLTVL.

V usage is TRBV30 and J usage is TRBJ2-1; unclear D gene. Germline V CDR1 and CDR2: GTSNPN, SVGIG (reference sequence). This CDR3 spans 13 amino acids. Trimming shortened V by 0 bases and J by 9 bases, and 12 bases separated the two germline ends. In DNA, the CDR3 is TGTGCCTGGAGTGTCGATATCGGAGTTGAGCAGTTCTTC. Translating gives CAWSVDIGVEQFF.

The CDR3 sequence is CASSSPFKSPAYGYTF. The CDR3 DNA is TGTGCCAGTAGTAGCCCTTTCAAAAGCCCCGCCTATGGCTACACCTTC. The V and J genes are TRBV19 and TRBJ1-2; D is unclear. CDR3 length: 16 residues. The V gene's germline CDR1 is LNHDA and CDR2 SQIVND (reference sequence). V gave up 4 bases and J gave up 4 bases, with 19 bases separating them.

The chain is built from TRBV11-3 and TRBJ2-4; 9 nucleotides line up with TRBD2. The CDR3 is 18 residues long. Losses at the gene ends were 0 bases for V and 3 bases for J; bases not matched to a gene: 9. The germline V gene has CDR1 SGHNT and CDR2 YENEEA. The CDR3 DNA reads TGTGCCAGCAGCTTAGAGAGCGGGAGGAAGGTGGTCAAAAACATTCAGTACTTC. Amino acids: CASSLESGRKVVKNIQYF. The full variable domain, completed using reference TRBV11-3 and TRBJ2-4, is EAGVVQSPRYKIIEKKQPVAFWCNPISGHNTLYWYLQNLGQGPELLIRYENEEAVDDSQLPKDRFSAERLKGVDSTLKIQPAELGDSAVYLCASSLESGRKVVKNIQYFGAGTRLSVL.